This T cell receptor beta chain is from a study of blood T cell repertoires in COVID-19. Study summary: PBMCs, B-cell-depleted T cells, or T cells provided the cDNA or gDNA that made up the material.

Original processing notes: Amplification of reference gene primers was used by the study to estimate nucleated cell counts. Sequencing used immunoSEQ multiplex PCR; TCRdb keeps in-frame clones, though not all of them. The DNA was the basis for D and trimming; V, J and clone size are from that table. The sample records 200,000 or so clones, nearly 90% being singletons. The CDR3 extends over 17 amino acids. V lost 4 bases, J lost 2 bases, and 19 bases lay in between. Germline-derived CDR1 and CDR2 are MGHDK and SYGVNS. Followed longitudinally, the Seattle patients had been enrolled during active infection.

The sequencing sample was made of peripheral blood. V gene TRBV25-1 combines with J gene TRBJ2-3, with D uncertain. The TCR originated in a man aged 50 or older with COVID-19, enrolled during active disease. The CDR3 here is CASSAGFSLVNTDTQYF. The CDR3 coding sequence is TGTGCCAGCAGTGCCGGTTTCTCACTGGTTAACACAGATACGCAGTATTTT.